This T cell receptor beta chain was recorded in a study of breast tumors, draining lymph nodes, adjacent tissues. Axillary draining lymph nodes of breast cancer patients supplied the node samples. TCRdb reanalysed the multiplex PCR reads using MiXCR and keeps one entry per CDR3 protein. The table lists 140,000 to 150,000 distinct CDR3 sequences, approximately 30% of them singletons. The CDR3 is 14 residues long. CDR1 is DFQATT and CDR2 is SNEGSKA in the germline V gene (reference sequence). The V and J ends lost 4 bases and 3 bases respectively, with 10 bases between them. This clonotype showed up many times. Antigen: not known. Whole-study findings and limits: Compared with lymph nodes, tumors were less diverse; compared with nontumor tissue, more.

This receptor was obtained from a female donor with breast cancer. Some clones in this sample may be carry-over from other donors' samples. The specimen was axillary lymph node tissue. The V and J genes are TRBV20-1 and TRBJ1-6; perhaps TRBD1 as D (5 bases). In DNA, the CDR3 is TGCAGTGCTACAGGGTCCCACTATAATTCACCCCTCCACTTT. As protein: CSATGSHYNSPLHF.